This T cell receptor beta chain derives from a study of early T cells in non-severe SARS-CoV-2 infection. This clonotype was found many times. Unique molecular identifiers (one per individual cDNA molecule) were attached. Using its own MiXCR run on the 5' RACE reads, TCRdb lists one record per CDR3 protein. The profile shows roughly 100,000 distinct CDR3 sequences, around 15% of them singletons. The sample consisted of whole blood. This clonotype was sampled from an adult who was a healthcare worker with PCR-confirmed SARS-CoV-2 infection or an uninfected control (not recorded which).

Written as DNA, the CDR3 is TGCAGTGCTAGAGTTCGGGGGGGGACACAAGAGACCCAGTACTTC. This codes for CSARVRGGTQETQYF. The V gene is TRBV20-1, the J gene TRBJ2-5; TRBD2 agrees at 8 bases. With V trimmed by 1 base and J by 2 bases, 6 bases remained unmatched. Germline-derived CDR1 and CDR2 are DFQATT and SNEGSKA (reference sequence). The CDR3 covers 15 residues.